A single sample gave rise to the 9 T cell receptor beta chains below, sequenced in a study of OX40 agonist ivuxolimab in advanced cancers. Library construction relied on the immunoSEQ multiplex PCR assay. Here the immuneACCESS table is served through TCRdb, limited to in-frame sequences with V and J called. Missing clones are a known gap in these copies; in checked studies unresolved V genes cover under half, and the rest lacks a known reason. This sample gives 28,000 or so clones in total; approximately 84% of them show up just once. Clones ranked in the top ten supply 20% to 25% of the sample. Here the sequenced sample was CD4+ or CD8+ T cells sorted from blood, taken in a trial of the OX40 agonist ivuxolimab. The receptors were gathered from an adult with an advanced solid tumor such as melanoma, head and neck, liver or kidney cancer.

CDR3 residues: CASSWGLGTTNEKLFF. The CDR3 DNA follows: TGTGCCAGCAGTTGGGGCTTGGGTACAACTAATGAAAAACTGTTTTTT. V usage is TRBV28 and J usage is TRBJ1-4; maybe TRBD1 (5 bases). The CDR3 sequence is 16 residues long. Germline V gene data show CDR1 as MDHEN and CDR2 as SYDVKM. V lost 4 bases to trimming and J lost 0 bases, with 12 bases between them.

The chain combines TRBV2 with TRBJ2-4, with D perhaps being TRBD1 or TRBD2 (6 bases each). Per the germline V gene, CDR1 is SNHLY and CDR2 is FYNNEI. There are 15 residues in the CDR3. Trimming took 2 bases from V and 6 from J, leaving 14 bases between them. In DNA, the CDR3 is TGTGCCAGCAGTGAATCCGGGGGCTTGGCAAACATTCAGTACTTC. Amino acid sequence: CASSESGGLANIQYF.

The gene calls are TRBV7-9 and TRBJ1-2; the D is unclear. CDR3 length: 12 amino acids. The germline gives CDR1 SEHNR, CDR2 FQNEAQ (reference sequence). The germline V and J ends were trimmed by 5 bases and 8 bases, with 12 bases remaining between them. The DNA for the CDR3 is TGTGCCAGCAGCCCAGACACGGCAGGCTACACCTTC. Translated: CASSPDTAGYTF. The variable domain in full, with the rest retrieved from reference TRBV7-9 and TRBJ1-2, is DTGVSQNPRHKITKRGQNVTFRCDPISEHNRLYWYRQTLGQGPEFLTYFQNEAQLEKSRLLSDRFSAERPKGSFSTLEIQRTEQGDSAMYLCASSPDTAGYTFGSGTRLTVV.

The chain is built from TRBV27 and TRBJ2-5, with TRBD2 matching 12 bases. V was clipped by 6 bases and J by 5 bases; unmatched bases: 7. Germline lookup yields CDR1 MNHEY and CDR2 SMNVEV (reference sequence). The length of the CDR3 is 15 residues. The CDR3 sequence is CASSPLAGGRETQYF. The DNA for the CDR3 is TGTGCCAGCAGCCCACTAGCGGGAGGACGGGAGACCCAGTACTTC.

The chain carries TRBV28 and TRBJ2-5; D may be TRBD1 (5 bases). Looked up from germline, CDR1 is MDHEN and CDR2 is SYDVKM. Trimming left V 3 bases short and J 3 bases short, with 8 bases between. CDR3 length: 13 amino acids. CDR3: CASSFIGEETQYF. For the CDR3, the DNA is TGTGCCAGCAGTTTCATAGGGGAAGAGACCCAGTACTTC.

The chain carries TRBV5-8 and TRBJ2-1; D gene unclear. The ends were cut back, 0 bases at V and 0 bases at J, with 1 base in the middle. This CDR3 region has 13 residues. Germline V CDR1 and CDR2: SGHTS, YDEGEE. CDR3 protein: CASSLVSYNEQFF. CDR3 bases: TGTGCCAGCAGCTTGGTCTCCTACAATGAGCAGTTCTTC. Full variable domain (outside the CDR3, taken from reference TRBV5-8 and TRBJ2-1): EAGVTQSPTHLIKTRGQQATLRCSPISGHTSVYWYQQALGLGLQFLLWYDEGEERNRGNFPPRFSGRQFPNYSSELNVNALELEDSALYLCASSLVSYNEQFFGPGTRLTVL.

The chain joins TRBV4-1 to TRBJ2-1; TRBD2 aligns across 10 bases. The CDR3 spans 17 residues. CDR1 and CDR2 from the germline V gene are MGHRA and YSYEKL. V lost 5 bases, J lost 4 bases, and 11 bases stayed unmatched. Here the CDR3 DNA reads TGCGCCAGCAGCGGGAGGGCTAGCGGGAGTGGGTACAATGAGCAGTTCTTC. This encodes CASSGRASGSGYNEQFF.

For this clone: The germline gene is not matched at one end of the junction; a read error may be the cause. The chain couples TRBV2 to TRBJ2-2; 8 bases fit TRBD1. CDR1 is SNHLY and CDR2 is FYNNEI in the germline V gene. The CDR3 is made up of 15 amino acids. DNA of the CDR3: TGTGCCAGCACTCCCGGGACAGGAATAAATCGGGGAGCTGTTTTT. Its translation: CASTPGTGINRGAVF.

The V gene is TRBV27, the J gene TRBJ2-1; 7 bases are shared with TRBD1. The germline V gene encodes CDR1 MNHEY and CDR2 SMNVEV (reference sequence). The CDR3 consists of 14 residues. Trimming removed 6 bases from V and 3 bases from J; junction bases left unmatched: 5. The CDR3 reads CASSNRGIYNEQFF. The CDR3 region has the DNA TGTGCCAGCAGCAACAGGGGAATCTACAATGAGCAGTTCTTC.